The entry below describes one T cell receptor beta chain. Its antigen remains unidentified. The data were taken from a study of cytomegalovirus exposure and HLA in healthy donors. Study outcomes and limitations: An analysis done earlier found most TCR beta V segments productive about 90% or about 30% of the time. Some TCR beta chains (164 of them) were listed as cytomegalovirus-associated.

Vbeta (60) and Jbeta (13) primers were used in the PCR. Measured with immunoSEQ multiplex PCR; TCRdb has only the in-frame clones, and not every one. This sample carries about 200,000 clones, with almost 0.75% going to the ten biggest clones. Sequences were obtained from PBMCs. The clonotype originates from a boy between 5 and 17 years old in good health and CMV-seronegative.

CDR3 coding DNA: TGCGCCAGCAGCCCTACAGGGGTAGAACTGTTTTTT. It yields the protein CASSPTGVELFF. This chain joins TRBV5-1 and TRBJ1-4; the match to TRBD1 covers 7 bases. CDR1 and CDR2 (germline): SGHRS, YFSETQ. The CDR3 sequence is 12 residues long. Germline trimming cut 4 bases from V and 12 bases from J; bases unmatched to any gene: 6.